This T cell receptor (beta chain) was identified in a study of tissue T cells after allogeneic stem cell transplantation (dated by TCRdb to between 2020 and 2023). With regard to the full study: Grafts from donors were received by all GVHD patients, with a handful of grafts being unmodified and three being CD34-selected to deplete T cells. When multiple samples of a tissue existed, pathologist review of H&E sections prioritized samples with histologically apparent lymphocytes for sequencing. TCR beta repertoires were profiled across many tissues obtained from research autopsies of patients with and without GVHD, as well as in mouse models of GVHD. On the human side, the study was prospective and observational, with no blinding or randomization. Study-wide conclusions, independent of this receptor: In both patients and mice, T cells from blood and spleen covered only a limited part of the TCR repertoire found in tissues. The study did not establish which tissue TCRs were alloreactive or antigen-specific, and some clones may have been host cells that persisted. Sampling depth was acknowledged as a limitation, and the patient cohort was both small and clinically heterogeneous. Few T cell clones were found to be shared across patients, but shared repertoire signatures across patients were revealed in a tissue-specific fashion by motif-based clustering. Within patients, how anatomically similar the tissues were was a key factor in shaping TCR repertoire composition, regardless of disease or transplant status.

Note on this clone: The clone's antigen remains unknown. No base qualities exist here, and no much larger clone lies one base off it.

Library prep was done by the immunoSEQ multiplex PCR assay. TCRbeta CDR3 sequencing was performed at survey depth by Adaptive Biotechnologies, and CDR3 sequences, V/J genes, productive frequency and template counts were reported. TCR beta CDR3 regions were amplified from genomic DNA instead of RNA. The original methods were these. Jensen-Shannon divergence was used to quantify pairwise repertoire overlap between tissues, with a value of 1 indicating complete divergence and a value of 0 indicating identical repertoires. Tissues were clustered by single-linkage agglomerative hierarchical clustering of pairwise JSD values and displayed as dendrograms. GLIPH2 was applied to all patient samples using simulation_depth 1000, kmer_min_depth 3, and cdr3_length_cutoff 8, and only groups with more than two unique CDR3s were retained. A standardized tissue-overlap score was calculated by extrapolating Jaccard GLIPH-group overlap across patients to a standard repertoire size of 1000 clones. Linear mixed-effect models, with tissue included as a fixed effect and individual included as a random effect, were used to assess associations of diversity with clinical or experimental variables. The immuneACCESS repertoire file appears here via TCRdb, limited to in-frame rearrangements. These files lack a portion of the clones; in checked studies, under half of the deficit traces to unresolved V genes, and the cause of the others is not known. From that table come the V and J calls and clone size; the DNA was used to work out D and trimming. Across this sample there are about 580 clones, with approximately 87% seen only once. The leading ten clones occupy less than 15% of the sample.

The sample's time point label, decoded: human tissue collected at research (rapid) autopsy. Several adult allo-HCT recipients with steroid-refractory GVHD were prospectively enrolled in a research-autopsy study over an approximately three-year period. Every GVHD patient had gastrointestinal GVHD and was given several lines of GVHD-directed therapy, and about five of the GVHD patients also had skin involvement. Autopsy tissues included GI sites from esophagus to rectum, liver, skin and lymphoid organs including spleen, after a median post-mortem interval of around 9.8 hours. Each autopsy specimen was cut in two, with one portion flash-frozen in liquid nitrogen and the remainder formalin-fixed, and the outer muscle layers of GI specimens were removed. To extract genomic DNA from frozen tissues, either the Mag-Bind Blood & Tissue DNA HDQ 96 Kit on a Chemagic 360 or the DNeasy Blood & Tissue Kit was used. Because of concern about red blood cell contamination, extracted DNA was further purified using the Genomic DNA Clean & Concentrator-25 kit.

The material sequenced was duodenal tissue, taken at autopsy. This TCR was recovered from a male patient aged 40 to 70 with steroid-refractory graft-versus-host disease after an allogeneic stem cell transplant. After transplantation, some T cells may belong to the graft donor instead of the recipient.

The sequenced DNA: TGTGCCAGCAGCCTAACTAGCGGGGGGGTCAATGAGCAGTTCTTC. This yields the protein CASSLTSGGVNEQFF. The sequence is built from TRBV7-2 and TRBJ2-1; 13 nucleotides in the junction match TRBD2. Trimming accounts for 5 bases at V and 6 bases at J, while the number of junction bases matched to no gene is 4. Looking up the germline V gene yields CDR1 SGHTA and CDR2 FQGNSA. The CDR3 contains 15 residues, cysteine and phenylalanine counted. The retained sequence is limited to the CDR3, 45 bases, with the frame set at the first base.